The 15 T cell receptor beta chains below all came from one sample that was sequenced in a study of OX40 agonist ivuxolimab in advanced cancers. Repertoires were generated with immunoSEQ multiplex PCR, while TCRdb's copy carries only in-frame clones and drops some. The sample carries fewer than 100,000 clones, around nine tenths recorded once. This specimen was CD4+ or CD8+ T cells sorted from blood, taken in a trial of the OX40 agonist ivuxolimab. These TCRs come from an adult with an advanced solid tumor such as melanoma, head and neck, liver or kidney cancer.

The chain uses TRBV15 and TRBJ2-3; D remains ambiguous. The V end was cut by 1 base, the J end by 1 base, with 9 bases between. The germline CDR1 and CDR2 sequences are LNHNV and YYDKDF (reference sequence). This CDR3 region has 15 residues. The CDR3 region is CATSRGAWGTDTQYF. The CDR3 DNA follows: TGTGCCACCAGCAGAGGGGCTTGGGGCACAGATACGCAGTATTTT. The full variable domain, rest sourced from reference TRBV15 and TRBJ2-3, is DAMVIQNPRYQVTQFGKPVTLSCSQTLNHNVMYWYQQKSSQAPKLLFHYYDKDFNNEADTPDNFQSRRPNTSFCFLDIRSPGLGDTAMYLCATSRGAWGTDTQYFGPGTRLTVL.

The gene calls are TRBV27 and TRBJ2-5; either TRBD1 or TRBD2 may fit D (6 bases each). The germline V and J ends were trimmed by 4 bases and 5 bases, with 26 bases remaining between them. Germline CDR1 reads MNHEY; CDR2 reads SMNVEV (reference sequence). The CDR3 loop spans 18 amino acids. The CDR3 loop reads CASSSTLAVGGRRETQYF. In DNA form, the CDR3 reads TGTGCCAGCAGTTCAACCTTAGCCGTAGGGGGGCGTCGGGAGACCCAGTACTTC.

This sequence joins TRBV2 and TRBJ2-2, with unresolved D. Trimming took 7 bases from V and 7 from J, leaving 13 bases between them. In germline, CDR1 is SNHLY, CDR2 FYNNEI. The CDR3 is 13 amino acids. The CDR3 sequence is CASMSSQFGELFF. The CDR3 DNA reads as TGTGCCAGCATGTCTTCGCAGTTCGGGGAGCTGTTTTTT. The full variable domain, with the rest looked up from reference TRBV2 and TRBJ2-2, is EPEVTQTPSHQVTQMGQEVILRCVPISNHLYFYWYRQILGQKVEFLVSFYNNEISEKSEIFDDQFSVERPDGSNFTLKIRSTKLEDSAMYFCASMSSQFGELFFGEGSRLTVL.

This chain connects TRBV7-2 to TRBJ1-2; the match to TRBD1 covers 8 bases. This CDR3 has 19 residues. Germline assignment: CDR1 SGHTA and CDR2 FQGNSA. V shed 0 bases and J 1 base; nucleotides not matched to a gene: 13. CDR3 coding DNA: TGTGCCAGCAGCTTAGCTTTTGTTCAGGGGGCGTTGAATAACTATGGCTACACCTTC. Amino acid sequence: CASSLAFVQGALNNYGYTF.

CDR3 nucleotide sequence: TGTGCCACAGGCCCCTTCTCTGAAGCTTTCTTT. Translation: CATGPFSEAFF. The chain links TRBV6-5 to TRBJ1-1; D unresolved. Germline lookup yields CDR1 MNHEY and CDR2 SVGAGI. The CDR3 consists of 11 residues. V lost 10 bases, J lost 6 bases, and 12 bases lay in between.

The J gene is TRBJ2-3, the V gene TRBV11-2, with 9 bases that match TRBD2. V lost 3 bases to trimming and J lost 5 bases; unmatched junction nucleotides: 15. The CDR3 is 18 amino acids. Per the germline V gene, CDR1 is SGHAT and CDR2 is FQNNGV. For the CDR3, the DNA is TGTGCCAGCAGCTTGAGAGGGCCAAGCGGGGGGACGAAAGATACGCAGTATTTT. Protein: CASSLRGPSGGTKDTQYF.

The CDR3 loop is CASSPRDRIYEQYF. In nucleotides, the CDR3 is TGTGCCAGCAGTCCACGGGACAGAATCTACGAGCAGTACTTC. The genes are TRBV6-5 and TRBJ2-7; 7 positions agree with TRBD1. CDR1 is MNHEY and CDR2 is SVGAGI in the germline V gene. With 5 bases clipped from V and 3 bases from J, the junction kept 7 bases outside the gene matches. The length of the CDR3 is 14 residues.

V usage is TRBV19 and J usage is TRBJ2-7, with D possibly being TRBD2 (6 bases). The ends were cut back, 7 bases at V and 2 bases at J, with 15 bases in the middle. Germline CDR1 LNHDA, CDR2 SQIVND (reference sequence). CDR3 length equals 14 residues. The CDR3 reads CASMVLAGPYEQYF. The DNA for the CDR3 is TGTGCCAGTATGGTACTAGCAGGGCCCTACGAGCAGTACTTC.

The V gene is TRBV27, the J gene TRBJ2-3; TRBD2 matches 7 bases. After removal of 0 bases from V and 2 bases from J, the junction contained 8 bases not matched to a gene. This CDR3 comprises 17 residues. Germline CDR1 and CDR2: MNHEY and SMNVEV (reference sequence). The CDR3: CASSLSRLAAYTDTQYF. The CDR3 nucleotides are TGTGCCAGCAGTTTATCCCGGCTAGCGGCCTACACAGATACGCAGTATTTT.

The sample holds one count of this clone. The chain is built from TRBV11-2 and TRBJ2-5, with 9 bases that match TRBD2. Germline CDR1 and CDR2: SGHAT and FQNNGV. J was trimmed by 4 bases and V by 1 base; bases with no gene match: 1. The CDR3 is made up of 14 amino acids. CDR3 nucleotide sequence: TGTGCCAGCAGCTTAGGGACTAGCGTAGAGACCCAGTACTTC. Encoded protein: CASSLGTSVETQYF.

The chain has TRBV19 and TRBJ2-7; 7 positions agree with TRBD1. CDR3 size: 16 residues. CDR1 and CDR2 (germline): LNHDA, SQIVND (reference sequence). V lost 10 bases and J lost 2; bases outside the gene matches: 17. The CDR3 bases are TGTGCCACTCAACTAGAAGACAGGGAAGTAACCTACGAGCAGTACTTC. As protein: CATQLEDREVTYEQYF. The full variable domain, in which reference TRBV19 and TRBJ2-7 provide the parts outside the CDR3, is DGGITQSPKYLFRKEGQNVTLSCEQNLNHDAMYWYRQDPGQGLRLIYYSQIVNDFQKGDIAEGYSVSREKKESFPLTVTSAQKNPTAFYLCATQLEDREVTYEQYFGPGTRLTVT.

The rearrangement links TRBV6-5 to TRBJ2-7; tentative D call: TRBD1 (5 bases). The CDR3 runs to 13 residues. V dropped 6 bases and J dropped 7 bases, with 16 bases sitting between them. The V gene's germline CDR1 is MNHEY and CDR2 SVGAGI. In nucleotides, the CDR3 is TGTGCCAGCAGAATAGCAGGGTCCGGGGAGCAGTACTTC. It codes for CASRIAGSGEQYF.

This clone was counted a single time. V gene TRBV6-1 combines with J gene TRBJ2-6, with D unresolved. Germline loops: CDR1 MNHNS, CDR2 SASEGT. Between the trimmed V and J ends, which lost 5 bases and 0 bases, there was a span of 8 bases. This CDR3 has 15 residues. This chain's CDR3 is CASSTTASGANVLTF. In nucleotides, the CDR3 is TGTGCCAGCAGTACCACAGCCTCTGGGGCCAACGTCCTGACTTTC.

V gene TRBV5-1 combines with J gene TRBJ2-7, with 15 bases fitting TRBD2. The V gene end was trimmed by 4 bases and the J gene end by 2 bases; junction bases not matched to a gene: 4. Per the germline V gene, CDR1 is SGHRS and CDR2 is YFSETQ. The CDR3 spans 16 residues. CDR3 loop: CASSGLAGGRTYEQYF. In DNA, the CDR3 is TGCGCCAGCAGCGGACTAGCGGGAGGGCGGACCTACGAGCAGTACTTC.

The V and J genes are TRBV5-1 and TRBJ1-5; possibly TRBD1 for D (5 bases). This CDR3 has 15 residues. Germline values: CDR1 SGHRS, CDR2 YFSETQ. Trimming cost V 4 bases and J 0 bases, with 11 bases left between them. CDR3: CASSPGDLSNQPQHF. In nucleotides, the CDR3 is TGCGCCAGCAGCCCTGGGGACCTTAGCAATCAGCCCCAGCATTTT.